The 11 T cell receptor beta chains given below trace back to one sample, sequenced in a study of blood T cell repertoires in COVID-19. The assay was immunoSEQ multiplex PCR, and TCRdb's table has in-frame clones only and misses some. Here the sample spans 200,000 to 250,000 clones, more than 75% being singletons. Sequences were obtained from PBMCs or T cells enriched from blood (not recorded which). Receptors were obtained from a man aged 40-49 years who had recovered from COVID-19.

This clone was counted a few times. The chain is built from TRBV28 and TRBJ1-5; D gene unclear. The CDR3 consists of 15 residues. Germline V lookup: CDR1 MDHEN, CDR2 SYDVKM. V gave up 3 bases and J gave up 4 bases, with 13 bases separating them. The CDR3 nucleotides are TGTGCCAGCAGTTTGTTTTTTTCCCTGAATCAGCCCCAGCATTTT. It translates to CASSLFFSLNQPQHF. The full variable domain, in which reference TRBV28 and TRBJ1-5 provide the parts outside the CDR3, is DVKVTQSSRYLVKRTGEKVFLECVQDMDHENMFWYRQDPGLGLRLIYFSYDVKMKEKGDIPEGYSVSREKKERFSLILESASTNQTSMYLCASSLFFSLNQPQHFGDGTRLSIL.

The V call is TRBV7-2, the J call TRBJ1-4, with D possibly matching TRBD1 (5 bases). Germline values: CDR1 SGHTA, CDR2 FQGNSA. This CDR3 comprises 13 residues. Trimming stripped 5 bases from V and 4 bases from J, with 8 bases between. The CDR3 region is CASSGGINEKLFF. The CDR3 region has the DNA TGTGCCAGCAGCGGGGGGATTAATGAAAAACTGTTTTTT.

This clone was recorded a few times. The same CDR3 can be traced to other DNA sequences in this sample. V and J are TRBV27 and TRBJ2-1, with D uncertain. CDR3 length: 13 residues. V was clipped by 5 bases and J by 0 bases, with 5 bases between them. CDR1 MNHEY and CDR2 SMNVEV come from the germline V gene (reference sequence). The CDR3 reads CASSLSSYNEQFF. The CDR3 DNA sequence: TGTGCCAGCAGTCTAAGCTCCTACAATGAGCAGTTCTTC.

The V and J genes are TRBV2 and TRBJ1-5, with TRBD1 matching over 8 bases. The germline V gene has CDR1 SNHLY and CDR2 FYNNEI. V lost 5 bases, J lost 2 bases, and 2 bases stayed unmatched. CDR3 length: 14 amino acids. CDR3 region: CASSPGQGNQPQHF. The CDR3 nucleotides are TGTGCCAGCAGTCCGGGACAGGGCAATCAGCCCCAGCATTTT.

This clone showed up just once. This chain joins TRBV18 and TRBJ2-5, with a tentative D call TRBD2 (5 bases). The CDR3 is 15 residues long. V was cut by 3 bases and J by 4 bases, with 15 bases left in between. In germline, CDR1 is KGHSH, CDR2 LQKENI. CDR3 coding DNA: TGTGCCAGCTCACCGGCTAGCCTCCGCGGAGAGACCCAGTACTTC. It codes for CASSPASLRGETQYF.

This clone was seen a single time. The chain links TRBV7-9 to TRBJ1-1, with D maybe TRBD1 (5 bases). V lost 5 bases and J lost 6, with 10 bases in between. Germline V gives CDR1 SEHNR, CDR2 FQNEAQ (reference sequence). The CDR3 runs 12 residues. The CDR3 DNA follows: TGTGCCAGCAGCCGACAACAGGCTGAAGCTTTCTTT. Translating it yields CASSRQQAEAFF.

This chain links TRBV4-3 with TRBJ1-1; D possibly corresponds to TRBD1 (5 bases). V gave up 5 bases and J gave up 0 bases, with 10 bases separating them. The CDR3 runs 14 residues. The germline V gene encodes CDR1 LGHNA and CDR2 YSLEER. CDR3 protein: CASSYRQMNTEAFF. The CDR3 DNA sequence: TGCGCCAGCAGCTACAGACAGATGAACACTGAAGCTTTCTTT.

The J gene is TRBJ1-1, the V gene TRBV7-2; perhaps TRBD1 as D (5 bases). V lost 7 bases to trimming and J lost 5 bases, with 20 bases between them. The germline gives CDR1 SGHTA, CDR2 FQGNSA. The length of the CDR3 is 15 residues. As DNA, the CDR3 is TGTGCCAGCAAGACAGCATTGAACAGAGAAACTGAAGCTTTCTTT. Translation gives CASKTALNRETEAFF.

V gene TRBV5-1 combines with J gene TRBJ2-2; TRBD1 matches 11 bases. Germline trimming cut 4 bases from V and 0 bases from J; bases unmatched to any gene: 5. Germline CDR1 reads SGHRS; CDR2 reads YFSETQ. This CDR3 is 17 amino acids long. CDR3 sequence (DNA): TGCGCCAGCAGCGGGACAGGGGGTTTACCGAACACCGGGGAGCTGTTTTTT. The encoded protein is CASSGTGGLPNTGELFF.

Concerning this clone itself: This same CDR3 is encoded by further DNA sequences in the sample. The chain links TRBV7-2 to TRBJ1-2; D remains unclear. The germline CDR1 and CDR2 sequences are SGHTA and FQGNSA. The CDR3 runs to 14 residues. Between the trimmed V and J ends, which lost 5 bases and 2 bases, there was a span of 12 bases. The CDR3 is CASSPRGANYGYTF. The DNA for the CDR3 is TGTGCCAGCAGCCCCCGGGGAGCAAACTATGGCTACACCTTC.

The chain couples TRBV7-9 to TRBJ1-2; 9 nucleotides match TRBD1. Losses at the gene ends were 5 bases for V and 7 bases for J; bases not matched to a gene: 5. CDR3 length equals 13 residues. The germline V gene has CDR1 SEHNR and CDR2 FQNEAQ (reference sequence). CDR3 sequence reads: CASSLQGALGYTF. CDR3 bases: TGTGCCAGCAGCCTACAGGGGGCTCTTGGCTACACCTTC.